The 15 T cell receptor beta chains in this list originate from one sample, sequenced in a study of T-cell reconstitution after alpha-beta-depleted transplantation in children (dated by TCRdb to about 2016). The sample's treatment or condition label, decoded: allogeneic hematopoietic cell transplantation with graft depleted of TCRalphabeta T cells and CD19 B cells. Library preparation was by PCR. The sequencer listed for this sample is Illumina HiSeq 2500. TCR libraries were prepared with molecular barcoding, using unique molecular identifiers to normalize TCRbeta repertoire quantification. TCRdb trimmed the raw reads at Q25, called clones with MiXCR and kept productive beta chains. Each CDR3 protein gets just one entry, which takes the most common genes and DNA from the rows behind it. Present in this sample are about a million distinct CDR3 sequences, around 30% of which were seen just once. About 28% of the sample is taken by the ten largest.

Material: PBMCs, mostly from graft donor cells, obtained 360 days after TCRalphabeta/CD19-depleted stem cell transplant. These receptor sequences come from a boy under three years old who had a stem cell transplant for SCID, so the T cells may come from the graft donor.

In this sample, this clonotype turned up a few times. The chain links TRBV15 to TRBJ1-5; 7 bases agree with TRBD1. The CDR3 runs to 15 residues. The J segment lost 2 bases and the V segment lost 4 bases, leaving 5 bases of the junction unmatched. In germline, CDR1 is LNHNV, CDR2 YYDKDF (reference sequence). CDR3 loop: CATSNQGDGNQPQHF. In nucleotides, the CDR3 is TGTGCCACCAGCAACCAGGGGGACGGCAATCAGCCCCAGCATTTT.

The V and J genes are TRBV5-1 and TRBJ1-2, with TRBD1 identical over 9 bases. Germline trimming cut 0 bases from V and 4 bases from J; bases unmatched to any gene: 4. Germline V gene lookup returns CDR1 SGHRS and CDR2 YFSETQ. There are 15 residues in the CDR3. CDR3 DNA: TGCGCCAGCAGCTTGGGGACAGGGGTTGGCTATGGCTACACCTTC. Protein: CASSLGTGVGYGYTF.

The chain employs TRBV20-1 and TRBJ2-3, with 11 nucleotides matching TRBD2. Germline V gene lookup returns CDR1 DFQATT and CDR2 SNEGSKA (reference sequence). The J segment lost 0 bases and the V segment lost 5 bases, leaving 7 bases of the junction unmatched. The CDR3 has 16 residues. CDR3 DNA sequence: TGCAGTGCTCGGACGGGACTAGCGGCTAGCACAGATACGCAGTATTTT. Translating it yields CSARTGLAASTDTQYF.

The V and J genes are TRBV10-3 and TRBJ2-5; D remains ambiguous. CDR3 length: 13 amino acids. The V end was cut by 3 bases, the J end by 0 bases, with 5 bases between. Germline-derived CDR1 and CDR2 are ENHRY and SYGVKD. The CDR3 reads CAISDVNQETQYF. CDR3 DNA sequence: TGTGCCATCAGTGATGTGAACCAAGAGACCCAGTACTTC.

This clonotype was detected only a few times. The gene calls are TRBV27 and TRBJ2-6; either TRBD1 or TRBD2 may fit D (5 bases each). This CDR3 is built from 14 residues. The germline gives CDR1 MNHEY, CDR2 SMNVEV (reference sequence). Trimming removed 0 bases from V and 8 bases from J, with 8 bases in between. The CDR3 nucleotides are TGTGCCAGCAGTTTATCGAGGGGTCCCAACGTCCTGACTTTC. It specifies CASSLSRGPNVLTF.

V is TRBV28 and J is TRBJ1-1, with D perhaps matching TRBD1 (5 bases). The germline V gene encodes CDR1 MDHEN and CDR2 SYDVKM. The CDR3 consists of 11 residues. With 8 bases removed from V and 7 bases from J, the gap between germline ends came to 11 bases. For the CDR3, the DNA is TGTGCCAGCCGACAGAACCTTGAAGCTTTCTTT. Its protein is CASRQNLEAFF.

This clonotype was seen only a few times. The chain combines TRBV20-1 with TRBJ1-2; TRBD1 is a possible D gene (6 bases). Germline CDR1 DFQATT, CDR2 SNEGSKA (reference sequence). V lost 6 bases to trimming and J lost 8 bases, with 22 bases between them. The length of the CDR3 is 14 residues. The CDR3 DNA reads TGCAGTGCGGACGGGGGCGGGGCCAGGGAAGGCTACACCTTC. Protein product: CSADGGGAREGYTF.

The chain uses TRBV28 and TRBJ2-3; D is ambiguous. The CDR3 is 12 amino acids. Trimming took 6 bases from V and 11 from J, leaving 15 bases between them. Germline V CDR1 and CDR2: MDHEN, SYDVKM. CDR3 in amino acids: CASSLLLPRQYF. CDR3 nucleotides: TGTGCCAGCAGCCTCCTCCTGCCACGGCAGTATTTT.

This clonotype was observed a handful of times. The rearrangement links TRBV6-2 or TRBV6-3 to TRBJ1-5, with a possible D match to TRBD1 (6 bases). V was clipped by 8 bases and J by 5 bases, with 16 bases between them. From germline, CDR1 is MNHEY and CDR2 SVGEGT. This CDR3 spans 14 amino acids. CDR3 residues: CASVRGAGDQPQHF. The CDR3 DNA sequence: TGTGCCAGCGTAAGGGGGGCGGGAGATCAGCCCCAGCATTTT.

The V and J genes are TRBV28 and TRBJ1-5, with D possibly being TRBD1 (5 bases). V dropped 2 bases and J dropped 7 bases, with 12 bases sitting between them. The length of the CDR3 is 14 residues. Looked up from germline, CDR1 is MDHEN and CDR2 is SYDVKM. CDR3: CASSLKGQGQPQHF. Written as DNA, the CDR3 is TGTGCCAGCAGTTTAAAGGGGCAGGGCCAGCCCCAGCATTTT.

V and J are TRBV18 and TRBJ2-7, with D perhaps assigned TRBD1 or TRBD2 (7 bases each). The V end lost 3 bases, the J end lost 3 bases, and 15 bases lay between the germline ends. The CDR3 totals 15 residues. Germline CDR1 is KGHSH and CDR2 is LQKENI. CDR3 sequence (DNA): TGTGCCAGCTCACCCCAGGGGGGGGTCCGCTACGAGCAGTACTTC. It codes for CASSPQGGVRYEQYF.

This clonotype showed up just a few times. The rearrangement links TRBV7-2 to TRBJ1-5; the D is unclear. Between the trimmed V and J ends, which lost 4 bases and 6 bases, there was a span of 16 bases. The CDR3 contains 15 residues. Germline assignment: CDR1 SGHTA and CDR2 FQGNSA. CDR3 region: CASSSRTPALQPQHF. The CDR3 region has the DNA TGTGCCAGCAGCTCCCGGACCCCAGCGCTTCAGCCCCAGCATTTT.

The V and J genes are TRBV24-1 and TRBJ2-1; D is possibly TRBD2 (5 bases). This CDR3 has 15 amino acids. CDR1 is KGHDR and CDR2 is SFDVKD in the germline V gene. V lost 3 bases and J 4 bases, leaving 12 bases between the germline ends. CDR3 nucleotide sequence: TGTGCCACCAGTGATCCAAACTCGGGGTACAATGAGCAGTTCTTC. It is translated as CATSDPNSGYNEQFF.

In this sample, this clonotype turned up a few times. This chain joins TRBV10-3 and TRBJ2-7; D tentatively reads TRBD1 or TRBD2 (7 bases each). Looked up from germline, CDR1 is ENHRY and CDR2 is SYGVKD. The CDR3 extends over 14 amino acids. V lost 9 bases and J 2 bases, leaving 17 bases between the germline ends. The DNA for the CDR3 is TGTGCCATGAATCAGGGGGGGGGCCCCTACGAGCAGTACTTC. Its protein is CAMNQGGGPYEQYF.

This clonotype has a handful of counts. CDR3 in amino acids: CASSPPGTSGGSDTQYF. CDR3 DNA: TGCGCCAGCAGTCCCCCCGGCACTAGCGGGGGATCAGATACGCAGTATTTT. This rearrangement joins TRBV5-1 to TRBJ2-3; 11 positions match TRBD2. Germline V gene sequence: CDR1 SGHRS, CDR2 YFSETQ. CDR3 length: 17 residues. After removal of 5 bases from V and 4 bases from J, the junction contained 12 bases not matched to a gene.